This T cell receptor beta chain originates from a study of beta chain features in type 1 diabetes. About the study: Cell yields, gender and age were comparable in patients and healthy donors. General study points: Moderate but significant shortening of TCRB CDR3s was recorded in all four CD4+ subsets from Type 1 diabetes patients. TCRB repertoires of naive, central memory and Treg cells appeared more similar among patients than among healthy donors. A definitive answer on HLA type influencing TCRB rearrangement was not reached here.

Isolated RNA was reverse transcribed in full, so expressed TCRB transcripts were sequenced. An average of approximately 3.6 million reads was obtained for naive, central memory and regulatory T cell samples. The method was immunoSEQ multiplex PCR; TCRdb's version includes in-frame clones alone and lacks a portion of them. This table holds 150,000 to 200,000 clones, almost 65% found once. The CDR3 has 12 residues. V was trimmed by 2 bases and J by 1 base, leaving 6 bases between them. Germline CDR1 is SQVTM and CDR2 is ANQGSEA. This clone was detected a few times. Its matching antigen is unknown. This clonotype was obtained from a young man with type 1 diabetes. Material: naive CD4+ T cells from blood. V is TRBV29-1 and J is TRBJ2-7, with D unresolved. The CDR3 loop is CSVEFPSYEQYF. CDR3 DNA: TGCAGCGTTGAATTCCCGTCCTACGAGCAGTACTTC.